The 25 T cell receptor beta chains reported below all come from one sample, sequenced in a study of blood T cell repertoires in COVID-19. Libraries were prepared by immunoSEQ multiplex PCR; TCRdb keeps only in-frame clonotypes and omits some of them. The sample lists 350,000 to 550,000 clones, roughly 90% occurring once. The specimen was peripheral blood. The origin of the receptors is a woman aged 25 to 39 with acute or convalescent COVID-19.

The CDR3 DNA is TGTGCCAGCAGCGTACGGGGAAATACCTACGAGCAGTACTTC. It translates to CASSVRGNTYEQYF. The chain has TRBV5-4 and TRBJ2-7, with a weak D call TRBD2 (5 bases). This CDR3 is 14 amino acids long. The V gene's germline CDR1 is SGHNT and CDR2 YYREEE (reference sequence). Trimming shortened V by 4 bases and J by 2 bases, and 13 bases separated the two germline ends.

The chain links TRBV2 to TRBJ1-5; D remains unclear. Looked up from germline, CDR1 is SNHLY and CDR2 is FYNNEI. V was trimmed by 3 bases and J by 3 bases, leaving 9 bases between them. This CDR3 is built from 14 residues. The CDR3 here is CASSERYLNQPQHF. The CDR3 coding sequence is TGTGCCAGCAGTGAGAGGTACCTCAATCAGCCCCAGCATTTT.

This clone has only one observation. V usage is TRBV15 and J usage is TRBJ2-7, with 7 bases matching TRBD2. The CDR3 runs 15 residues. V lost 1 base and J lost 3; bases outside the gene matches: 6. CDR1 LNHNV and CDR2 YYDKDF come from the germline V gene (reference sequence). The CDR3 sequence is CATSRGYTSDYEQYF. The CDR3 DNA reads TGTGCCACCAGCAGAGGCTACACTAGCGACTACGAGCAGTACTTC.

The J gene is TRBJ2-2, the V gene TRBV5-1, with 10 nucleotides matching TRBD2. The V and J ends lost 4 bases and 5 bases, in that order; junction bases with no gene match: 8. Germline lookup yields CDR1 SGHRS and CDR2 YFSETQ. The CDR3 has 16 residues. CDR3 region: CASSTLLAGVTGELFF. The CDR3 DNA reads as TGCGCCAGCAGCACCCTCCTAGCGGGGGTTACCGGGGAGCTGTTTTTT.

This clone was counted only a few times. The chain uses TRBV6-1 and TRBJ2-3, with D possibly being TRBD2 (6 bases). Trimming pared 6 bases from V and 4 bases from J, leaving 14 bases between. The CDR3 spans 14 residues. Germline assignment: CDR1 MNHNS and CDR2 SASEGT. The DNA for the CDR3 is TGTGCCAGCAGGGGGGGTGGAGGGGCAGATACGCAGTATTTT. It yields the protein CASRGGGGADTQYF.

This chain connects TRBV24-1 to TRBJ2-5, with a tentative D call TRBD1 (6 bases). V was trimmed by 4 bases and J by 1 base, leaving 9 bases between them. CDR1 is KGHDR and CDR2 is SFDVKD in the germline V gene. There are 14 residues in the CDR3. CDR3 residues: CATSEGTLQETQYF. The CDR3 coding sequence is TGTGCCACCAGTGAGGGGACACTCCAAGAGACCCAGTACTTC.

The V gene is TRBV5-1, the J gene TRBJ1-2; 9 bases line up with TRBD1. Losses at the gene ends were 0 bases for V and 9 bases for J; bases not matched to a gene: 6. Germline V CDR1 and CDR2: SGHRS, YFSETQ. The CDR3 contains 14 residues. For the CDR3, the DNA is TGCGCCAGCAGCTTGGCCGGGGACAGGGAGAGCTACACCTTC. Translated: CASSLAGDRESYTF.

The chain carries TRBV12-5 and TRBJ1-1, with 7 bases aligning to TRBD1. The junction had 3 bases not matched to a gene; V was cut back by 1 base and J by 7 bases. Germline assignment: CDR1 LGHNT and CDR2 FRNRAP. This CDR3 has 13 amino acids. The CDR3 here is CASGLGRDSEAFF. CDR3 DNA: TGTGCTAGTGGTTTGGGCCGGGACAGTGAAGCTTTCTTT. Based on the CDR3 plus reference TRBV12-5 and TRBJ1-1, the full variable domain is DARVTQTPRHKVTEMGQEVTMRCQPILGHNTVFWYRQTMMQGLELLAYFRNRAPLDDSGMPKDRFSAEMPDATLATLKIQPSEPRDSAVYFCASGLGRDSEAFFGQGTRLTVV.

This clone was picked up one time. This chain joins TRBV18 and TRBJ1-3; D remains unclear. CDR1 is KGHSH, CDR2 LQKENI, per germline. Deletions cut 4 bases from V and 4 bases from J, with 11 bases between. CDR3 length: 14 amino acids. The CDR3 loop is CASSLTGDGNTIYF. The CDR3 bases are TGTGCCAGCTCACTGACGGGAGACGGAAACACCATATATTTT.

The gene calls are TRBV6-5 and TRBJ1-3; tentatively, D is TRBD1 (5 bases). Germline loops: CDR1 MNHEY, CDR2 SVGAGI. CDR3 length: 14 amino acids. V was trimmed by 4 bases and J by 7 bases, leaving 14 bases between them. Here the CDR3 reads CASSSDSTRNTIYF. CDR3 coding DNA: TGTGCCAGCAGTTCCGACAGTACGAGGAACACCATATATTTT.

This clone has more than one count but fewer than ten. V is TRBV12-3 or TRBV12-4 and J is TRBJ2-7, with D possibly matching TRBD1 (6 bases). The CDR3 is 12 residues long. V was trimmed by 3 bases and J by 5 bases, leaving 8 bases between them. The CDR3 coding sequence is TGTGCCAGCAGTTTTAAGGGGGACGAGCAGTACTTC. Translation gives CASSFKGDEQYF.

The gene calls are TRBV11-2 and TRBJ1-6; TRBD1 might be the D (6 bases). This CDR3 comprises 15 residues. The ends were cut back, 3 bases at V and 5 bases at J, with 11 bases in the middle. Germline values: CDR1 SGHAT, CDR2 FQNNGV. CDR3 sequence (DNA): TGTGCCAGCAGCTTTTCGGACAGCGATAATTCACCCCTCCACTTT. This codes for CASSFSDSDNSPLHF.

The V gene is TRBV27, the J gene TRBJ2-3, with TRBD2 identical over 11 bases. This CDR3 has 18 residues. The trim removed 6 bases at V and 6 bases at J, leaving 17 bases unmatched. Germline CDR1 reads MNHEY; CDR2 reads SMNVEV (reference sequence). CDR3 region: CASSPILSSGGAVDTQYF. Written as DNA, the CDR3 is TGTGCCAGCAGCCCGATCCTGAGTAGCGGGGGGGCCGTGGATACGCAGTATTTT.

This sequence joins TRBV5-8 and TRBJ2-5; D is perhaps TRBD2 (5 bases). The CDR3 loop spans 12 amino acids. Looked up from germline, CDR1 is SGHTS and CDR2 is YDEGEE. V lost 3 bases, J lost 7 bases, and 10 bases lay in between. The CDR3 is CASSSRSVTQYF. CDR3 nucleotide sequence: TGTGCCAGCAGCTCGCGTAGCGTGACCCAGTACTTC. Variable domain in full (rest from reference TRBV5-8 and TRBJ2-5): EAGVTQSPTHLIKTRGQQATLRCSPISGHTSVYWYQQALGLGLQFLLWYDEGEERNRGNFPPRFSGRQFPNYSSELNVNALELEDSALYLCASSSRSVTQYFGPGTRLLVL.

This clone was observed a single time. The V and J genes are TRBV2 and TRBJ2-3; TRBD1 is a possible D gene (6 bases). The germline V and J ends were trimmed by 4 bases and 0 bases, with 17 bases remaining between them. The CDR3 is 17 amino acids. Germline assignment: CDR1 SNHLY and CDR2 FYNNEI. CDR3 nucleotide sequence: TGTGCCAGCAGTGTAACGAGAACAGGGAAGAGCACAGATACGCAGTATTTT. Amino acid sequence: CASSVTRTGKSTDTQYF.

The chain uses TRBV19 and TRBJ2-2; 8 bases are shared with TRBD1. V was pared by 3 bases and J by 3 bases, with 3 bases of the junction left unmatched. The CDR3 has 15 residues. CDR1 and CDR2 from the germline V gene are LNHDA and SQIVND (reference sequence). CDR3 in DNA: TGTGCCAGTAGTATCGGACAGGGTGACACCGGGGAGCTGTTTTTT. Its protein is CASSIGQGDTGELFF.

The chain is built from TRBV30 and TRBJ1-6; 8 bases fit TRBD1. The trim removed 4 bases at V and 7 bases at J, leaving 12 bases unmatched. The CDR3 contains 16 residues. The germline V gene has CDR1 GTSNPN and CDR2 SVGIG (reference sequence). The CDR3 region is CAWTLGTGGGNSPLHF. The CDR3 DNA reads TGTGCCTGGACCTTAGGCACAGGGGGGGGGAATTCACCCCTCCACTTT.

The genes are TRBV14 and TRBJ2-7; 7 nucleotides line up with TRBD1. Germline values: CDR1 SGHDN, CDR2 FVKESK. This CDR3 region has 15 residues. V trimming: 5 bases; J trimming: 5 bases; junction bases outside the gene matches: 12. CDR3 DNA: TGTGCCAGCAGCAACCGGGACAGAAGGATCGACGAGCAGTACTTC. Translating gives CASSNRDRRIDEQYF.

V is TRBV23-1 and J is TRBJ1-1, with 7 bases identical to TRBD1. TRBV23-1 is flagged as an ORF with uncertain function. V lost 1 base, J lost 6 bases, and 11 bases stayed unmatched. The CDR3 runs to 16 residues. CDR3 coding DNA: TGCGCCAGCAGTCAATGCGGTAGGGACAGAAGCTCTGAAGCTTTCTTT. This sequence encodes CASSQCGRDRSSEAFF.

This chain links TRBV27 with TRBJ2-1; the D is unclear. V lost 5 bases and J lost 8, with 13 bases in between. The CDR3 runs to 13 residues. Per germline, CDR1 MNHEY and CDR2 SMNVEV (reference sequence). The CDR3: CASSRPAGDEQFF. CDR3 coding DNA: TGTGCCAGCAGTCGGCCCGCAGGCGATGAGCAGTTCTTC.

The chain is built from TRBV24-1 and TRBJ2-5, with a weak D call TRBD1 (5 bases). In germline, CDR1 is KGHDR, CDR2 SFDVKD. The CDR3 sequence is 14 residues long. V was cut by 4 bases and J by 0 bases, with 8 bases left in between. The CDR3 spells CATSDLDNQETQYF. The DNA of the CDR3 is TGTGCCACCAGTGACTTGGACAACCAAGAGACCCAGTACTTC.

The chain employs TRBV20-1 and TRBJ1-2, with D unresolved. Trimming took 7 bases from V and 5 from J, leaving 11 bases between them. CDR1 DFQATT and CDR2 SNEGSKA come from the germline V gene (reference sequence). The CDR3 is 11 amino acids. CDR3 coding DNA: TGCAGTGGGGTCGGGTCTTATGGCTACACCTTC. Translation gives CSGVGSYGYTF.

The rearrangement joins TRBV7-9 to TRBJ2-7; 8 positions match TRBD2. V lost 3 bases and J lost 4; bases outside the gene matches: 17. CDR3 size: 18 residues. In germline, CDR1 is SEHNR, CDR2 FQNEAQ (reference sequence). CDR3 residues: CASSLIGPSGFFRYEQYF. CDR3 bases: TGTGCCAGCAGCTTGATAGGGCCTAGCGGGTTCTTTAGGTACGAGCAGTACTTC.

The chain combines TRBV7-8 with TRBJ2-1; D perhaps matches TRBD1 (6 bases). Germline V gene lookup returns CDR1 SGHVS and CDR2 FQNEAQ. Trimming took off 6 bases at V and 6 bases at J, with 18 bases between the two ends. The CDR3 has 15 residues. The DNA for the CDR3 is TGTGCCAGCAGTTACCTTTTGCAGGGGAGCAATGAGCAGTTCTTC. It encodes CASSYLLQGSNEQFF.

Written as DNA, the CDR3 is TGTGCCAGCAAGTATAATGGGGAACAGGGCGAGAACACCATATATTTT. Protein sequence: CASKYNGEQGENTIYF. The gene calls are TRBV19 and TRBJ1-3, with a tentative D call TRBD1 (6 bases). CDR1 and CDR2 from the germline V gene are LNHDA and SQIVND (reference sequence). The V end lost 9 bases, the J end lost 7 bases, and 25 bases lay between the germline ends. This CDR3 is 16 amino acids long.